Listed here are 2 T cell receptor beta chains from one sample, sequenced in a study of a mutant IDH1 vaccine in newly diagnosed glioma. Noted time point: week 35, safety follow-up. Vaccinated patients received 300 ug of mutant IDH1 20-mer peptide per dose, with topical imiquimod. Here immunoSEQ multiplex PCR was the method, and the copy in TCRdb shows in-frame clones only, minus some. Of tens of thousands of clones in the sample, more than 75% are singletons; the top ten hold more than 5%. These TCRs' antigens remain unknown. Sequenced here: PBMCs, sampled from a glioma patient whose treatment included an IDH1 peptide vaccine. All receptors derive from a woman between 40 and 55 years old with glioma.

This chain connects TRBV18 to TRBJ1-1; 9 bases agree with TRBD1. J gave up 3 bases and V 6 bases, and 11 bases lay outside the gene matches. The CDR3 length is 16 residues. The germline V gene encodes CDR1 KGHSH and CDR2 LQKENI. The CDR3 here is CASSPGSGTGHTEAFF. The CDR3, as DNA: TGTGCCAGCTCTCCGGGGAGCGGGACAGGGCACACTGAAGCTTTCTTT.

This chain links TRBV7-2 with TRBJ2-5, with 7 nucleotides matching TRBD1. Germline loops: CDR1 SGHTA, CDR2 FQGNSA. The CDR3 loop spans 13 amino acids. V shed 1 base and J 4 bases; nucleotides not matched to a gene: 0. In DNA, the CDR3 is TGTGCCAGCAGCTTAGGACAGGGAGAGACCCAGTACTTC. Translating gives CASSLGQGETQYF.